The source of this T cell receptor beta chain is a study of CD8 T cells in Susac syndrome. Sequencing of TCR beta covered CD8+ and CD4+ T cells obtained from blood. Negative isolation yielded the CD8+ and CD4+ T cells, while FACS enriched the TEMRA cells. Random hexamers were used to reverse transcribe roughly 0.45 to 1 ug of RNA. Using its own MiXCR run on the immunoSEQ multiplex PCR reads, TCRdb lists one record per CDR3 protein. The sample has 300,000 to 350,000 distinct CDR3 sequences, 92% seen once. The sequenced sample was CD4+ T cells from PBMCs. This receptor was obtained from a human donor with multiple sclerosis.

The CDR3 spells CASSLEWFGGSTDTQYF. The CDR3 nucleotides read TGCGCCAGCAGCTTGGAGTGGTTTGGGGGGAGCACAGATACGCAGTATTTT. The chain recombines TRBV5-1 with TRBJ2-3, with a tentative D call TRBD2 (6 bases). The V end was cut by 0 bases, the J end by 0 bases, with 14 bases between. The germline V gene has CDR1 SGHRS and CDR2 YFSETQ. The CDR3 spans 17 residues.